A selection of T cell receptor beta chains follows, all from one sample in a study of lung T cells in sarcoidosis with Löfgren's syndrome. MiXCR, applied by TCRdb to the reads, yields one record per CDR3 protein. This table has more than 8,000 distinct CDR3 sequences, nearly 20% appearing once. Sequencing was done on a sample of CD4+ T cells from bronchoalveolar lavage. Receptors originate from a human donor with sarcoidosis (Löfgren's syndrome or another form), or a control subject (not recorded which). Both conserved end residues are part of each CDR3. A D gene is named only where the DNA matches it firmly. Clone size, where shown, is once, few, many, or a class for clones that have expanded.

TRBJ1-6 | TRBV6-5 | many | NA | CASSYSIVLGNPSYNSPLHF | TGTGCCAGCAGTTACTCGATAGTTTTGGGGAATCCCTCCTATAATTCACCCCTCCACTTT
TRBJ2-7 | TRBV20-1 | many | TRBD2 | CSARDPGLAGGYEQYF | TGCAGTGCTAGAGACCCAGGACTAGCGGGAGGCTACGAGCAGTACTTC
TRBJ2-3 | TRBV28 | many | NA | CASSTTPVSGADTQYF | TGTGCCAGCAGTACTACCCCGGTTTCGGGCGCAGATACGCAGTATTTT
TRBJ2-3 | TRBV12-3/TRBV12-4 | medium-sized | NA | CASSLVAGGTDTQYF | TGTGCCAGCAGTTTAGTGGCAGGGGGCACAGATACGCAGTATTTT
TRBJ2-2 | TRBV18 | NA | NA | CASSPKTVNTGELFF | TGTGCCAGCTCACCGAAAACAGTCAACACCGGGGAGCTGTTTTTT
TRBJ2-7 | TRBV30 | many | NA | CAWSRQGGLYEQYF | TGTGCCTGGAGTAGACAGGGAGGACTTTACGAGCAGTACTTC
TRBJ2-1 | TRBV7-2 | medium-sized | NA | CASSFGPLPNNEQFF | TGTGCCAGCAGCTTCGGGCCTCTCCCAAACAATGAGCAGTTCTTC
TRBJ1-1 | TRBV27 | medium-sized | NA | CATGPMNTEAFF | TGTGCCACCGGGCCCATGAACACTGAAGCTTTCTTT
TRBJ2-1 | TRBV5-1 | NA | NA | CASSLGQVINNEQFF | TGCGCCAGCAGCTTGGGGCAAGTTATTAACAATGAGCAGTTCTTC
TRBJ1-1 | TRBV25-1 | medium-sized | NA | CASSENRGSDTEAFF | TGTGCCAGCAGTGAAAATCGAGGATCGGACACTGAAGCTTTCTTT
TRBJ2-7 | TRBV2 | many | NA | CASRGGGDYEQYF | TGTGCCAGCAGGGGAGGGGGCGATTACGAGCAGTACTTC
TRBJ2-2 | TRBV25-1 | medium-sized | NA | CASSEGQWGTGELFF | TGTGCCAGCAGTGAGGGTCAGTGGGGCACCGGGGAGCTGTTTTTT
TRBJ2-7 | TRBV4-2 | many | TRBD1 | CASSLTGGGNYEQYF | TGTGCCAGCAGTTTGACAGGGGGCGGGAATTACGAGCAGTACTTC
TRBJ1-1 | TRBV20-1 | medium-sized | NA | CSAGAPRGMNTEAFF | TGCAGTGCTGGGGCCCCTAGGGGGATGAACACTGAAGCTTTCTTT
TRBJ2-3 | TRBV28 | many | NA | CASGGGSYTQYF | TGTGCCAGCGGGGGGGGCTCCTATACGCAGTATTTT
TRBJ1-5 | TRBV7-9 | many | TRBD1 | CASSLGTGGIGNQPQHF | TGTGCCAGCAGCTTAGGGACAGGGGGCATCGGCAATCAGCCCCAGCATTTT
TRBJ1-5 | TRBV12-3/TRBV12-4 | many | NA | CASSLSGGDNQPQHF | TGTGCCAGCAGTTTATCTGGGGGCGACAATCAGCCCCAGCATTTT
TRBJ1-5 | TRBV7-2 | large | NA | CASSPKSVNQPQHF | TGTGCCAGCAGCCCCAAGTCAGTCAATCAGCCCCAGCATTTT
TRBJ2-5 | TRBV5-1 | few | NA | CASSLGQETQYF | TGCGCCAGCAGCTTGGGACAAGAGACCCAGTACTTC
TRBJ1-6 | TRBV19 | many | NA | CASSQGTDSPLHF | TGTGCCAGTAGCCAGGGGACTGATTCACCCCTCCACTTT
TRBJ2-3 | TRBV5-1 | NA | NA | CASSPRGGDFLPSAYTQYF | TGCGCCAGCAGCCCCCGAGGGGGCGACTTTTTACCTAGCGCATATACGCAGTATTTT
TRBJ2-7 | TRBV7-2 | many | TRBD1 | CASSFGQVPTEQYF | TGTGCCAGCAGCTTCGGACAGGTACCTACGGAGCAGTACTTC
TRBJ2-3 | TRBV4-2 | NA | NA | CASSRDCTLGTDTQYF | TGTGCCAGCAGCCGAGATTGTACTCTGGGCACAGATACGCAGTATTTT
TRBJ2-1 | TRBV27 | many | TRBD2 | CASSPRLAPNNEQFF | TGTGCCAGCAGTCCAAGACTAGCTCCAAACAATGAGCAGTTCTTC
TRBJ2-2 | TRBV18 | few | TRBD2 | CATERLAGRTGELFF | TGTGCCACCGAACGGCTAGCGGGCAGAACCGGGGAGCTGTTTTTT
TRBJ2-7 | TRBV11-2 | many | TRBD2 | CASSLVWGGAYEQYF | TGTGCCAGCAGCTTAGTTTGGGGGGGGGCCTACGAGCAGTACTTC
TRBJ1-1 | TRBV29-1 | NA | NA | CSVATGTAAGAEAFF | TGCAGCGTTGCGACCGGGACCGCCGCTGGGGCTGAAGCTTTCTTT
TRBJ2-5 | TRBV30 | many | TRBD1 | CAWRPQGQKETQYF | TGTGCCTGGAGGCCACAGGGACAGAAAGAGACCCAGTACTTC
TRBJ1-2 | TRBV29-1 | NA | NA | CSVASSSHGYTF | TGCAGCGTTGCTTCGTCGTCCCATGGCTACACCTTC
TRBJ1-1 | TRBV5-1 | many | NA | CASSLAAGVNTEAFF | TGCGCCAGCAGCTTGGCCGCTGGGGTGAACACTGAAGCTTTCTTT
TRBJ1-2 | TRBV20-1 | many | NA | CSARASELYGYTF | TGCAGTGCTCGCGCGTCTGAACTCTATGGCTACACCTTC
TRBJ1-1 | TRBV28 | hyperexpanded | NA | CASSLKWGAFF | TGTGCCAGCAGTTTAAAATGGGGCGCTTTCTTT
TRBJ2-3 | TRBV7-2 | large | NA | CASSLGQPSTDTQYF | TGTGCCAGCAGCTTAGGACAACCCTCCACAGATACGCAGTATTTT
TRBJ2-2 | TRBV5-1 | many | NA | CASSFSREGTGELFF | TGCGCCAGCAGCTTCTCCAGGGAAGGCACCGGGGAGCTGTTTTTT
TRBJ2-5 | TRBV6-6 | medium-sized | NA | CASSYSHVQETQYF | TGTGCCAGCAGTTACTCGCACGTCCAAGAGACCCAGTACTTC
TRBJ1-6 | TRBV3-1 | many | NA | CASSQDAAVLGSPLHF | TGTGCCAGCAGCCAAGATGCGGCAGTCTTGGGTTCACCCCTCCACTTT
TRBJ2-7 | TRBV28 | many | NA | CASSPSWRESEQYF | TGTGCCAGCAGTCCGAGTTGGAGAGAGTCCGAGCAGTACTTC
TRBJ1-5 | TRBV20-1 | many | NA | CSARRSSNQPQHF | TGCAGTGCTAGACGGAGTAGCAATCAGCCCCAGCATTTT
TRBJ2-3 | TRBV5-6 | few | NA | CASSFSYSDTQYF | TGTGCCAGCAGCTTCTCATATTCTGATACGCAGTATTTT
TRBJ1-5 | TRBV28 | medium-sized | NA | CASSSPGTFDSNQPQHF | TGTGCCAGCAGTTCCCCCGGGACATTCGATAGCAATCAACCCCAGCATTTT
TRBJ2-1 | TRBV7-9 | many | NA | CASQPVPSSYNEQFF | TGTGCCAGTCAGCCAGTTCCTAGCTCCTACAATGAGCAGTTCTTC
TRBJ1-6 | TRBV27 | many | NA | CASSLIGVSASPLHF | TGTGCCAGCAGTTTAATAGGGGTTTCGGCTTCACCCCTCCACTTT
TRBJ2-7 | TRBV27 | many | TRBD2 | CASSLSGTSGFFSYEQYF | TGTGCCAGCAGTTTATCCGGGACTAGCGGGTTTTTTTCCTACGAGCAGTACTTC
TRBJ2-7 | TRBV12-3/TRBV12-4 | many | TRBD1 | CASSPRGRGRYEQYF | TGTGCCAGCAGTCCCCGAGGCAGGGGGCGGTACGAGCAGTACTTC
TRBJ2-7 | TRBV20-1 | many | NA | CSAREGGAQLSEQYF | TGCAGTGCTAGAGAAGGGGGAGCACAACTTTCGGAGCAGTACTTC
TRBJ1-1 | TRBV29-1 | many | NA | CSSRRGSNTEAFF | TGCAGCTCTCGGAGGGGCTCGAACACTGAAGCTTTCTTT
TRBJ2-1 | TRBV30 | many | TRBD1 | CAWSPSRDRGPLTYNEQFF | TGTGCCTGGAGTCCTAGCCGGGACAGGGGACCATTGACCTACAATGAGCAGTTCTTC
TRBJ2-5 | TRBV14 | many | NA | CASSQELPGVFQETQYF | TGTGCCAGCAGCCAAGAACTCCCAGGGGTATTCCAAGAGACCCAGTACTTC
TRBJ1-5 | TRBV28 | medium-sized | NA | CASSHDQPQHF | TGTGCCAGCAGTCACGATCAGCCCCAGCATTTT
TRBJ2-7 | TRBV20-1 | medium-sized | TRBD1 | CSADPNTGTGGYEQYF | TGCAGTGCTGACCCAAACACCGGGACAGGGGGCTACGAGCAGTACTTC
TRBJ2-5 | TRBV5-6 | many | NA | CASSYIQRLAETQYF | TGTGCCAGCAGCTATATACAGAGGCTCGCGGAGACCCAGTACTTC
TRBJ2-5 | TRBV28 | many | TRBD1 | CASLGTEETQYF | TGTGCCAGCCTGGGGACAGAAGAGACCCAGTACTTC
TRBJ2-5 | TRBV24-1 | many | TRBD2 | CATSDKRLAGGQETQYF | TGTGCCACCAGTGATAAGCGACTAGCGGGGGGACAAGAGACCCAGTACTTC